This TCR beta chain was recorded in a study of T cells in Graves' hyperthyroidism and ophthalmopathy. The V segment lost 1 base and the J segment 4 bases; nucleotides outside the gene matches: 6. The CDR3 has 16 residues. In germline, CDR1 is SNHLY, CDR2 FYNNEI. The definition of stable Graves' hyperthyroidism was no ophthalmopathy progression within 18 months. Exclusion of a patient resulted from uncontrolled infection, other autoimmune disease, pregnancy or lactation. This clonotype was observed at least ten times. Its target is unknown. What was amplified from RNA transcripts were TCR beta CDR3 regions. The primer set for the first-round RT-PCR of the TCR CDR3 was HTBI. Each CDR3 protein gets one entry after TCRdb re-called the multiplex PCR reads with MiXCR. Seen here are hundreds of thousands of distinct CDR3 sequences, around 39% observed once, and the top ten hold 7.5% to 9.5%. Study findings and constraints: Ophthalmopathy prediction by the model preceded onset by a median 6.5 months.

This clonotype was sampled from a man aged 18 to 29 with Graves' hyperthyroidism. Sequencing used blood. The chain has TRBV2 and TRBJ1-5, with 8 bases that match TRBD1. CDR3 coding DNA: TGTGCCAGCAGTGAAGGGGTCGGACAGGGTAATCAGCCCCAGCATTTT. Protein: CASSEGVGQGNQPQHF.